This T cell receptor (beta chain) was documented in a study of control samples from healthy donors and cancer patients. Some clones are missing from TCRdb's copy, which holds only in-frame ones; the method was immunoSEQ multiplex PCR. The table lists about 410,000 clones, 80% to 95% of them singletons. There are 17 residues in the CDR3. The V gene's germline CDR1 is LNHNV and CDR2 YYDKDF (reference sequence). Trimming pared 0 bases from V and 4 bases from J, leaving 16 bases between. The material sequenced was PBMCs. This chain uses TRBV15 with TRBJ2-1; tentative D call: TRBD1 (5 bases). The receptor comes from a man aged 40-49 years with head and neck cancer. CDR3 DNA: TGTGCCACCAGCAGAGATAGGGGAACCCCACAATACAATGAGCAGTTCTTC. Its protein product is CATSRDRGTPQYNEQFF.